This entry describes one T cell receptor beta chain. No antigen is known for it. The data were taken from a study of cytomegalovirus exposure and HLA in healthy donors. General study results and limits: Looking again later, the authors saw that most CMV-associated TCR beta chains seemed HLA-restricted. Whilst most TCR sequences proved rare, a subset of public TCRs occurred across many donors.

Vbeta (60) and Jbeta (13) primers were used in the PCR. Measured with immunoSEQ multiplex PCR; TCRdb has only the in-frame clones, and not every one. The sample has fewer than 150,000 clones; 70% to 75% are singletons. This TCR came from a woman aged 25 to 45 in good health and CMV-seronegative. What was sequenced was PBMCs.

The CDR3 spells CASSLEAGGEGENTEAFF. The CDR3 bases are TGTGCCAGCAGCTTGGAGGCTGGGGGGGAGGGGGAAAACACTGAAGCTTTCTTT. The rearrangement links TRBV5-5 to TRBJ1-1; tentative D call: TRBD1 (6 bases). Trimming took off 0 bases at V and 2 bases at J, with 20 bases between the two ends. CDR1 SGHKS and CDR2 YYEKEE come from the germline V gene (reference sequence). The CDR3 has 18 amino acids.